Listed here are 27 T cell receptor beta chains from one sample, sequenced in a study of siplizumab effects on memory and regulatory T cells. Data came from immunoSEQ multiplex PCR; TCRdb stores just in-frame clones and leaves some out. The table has some 99,000 clones, around 92% seen once; the top ten hold 0.75%. Sequenced input: Tregs sorted from blood. Receptor source: a human donor in good health.

The chain links TRBV7-8 to TRBJ2-3; D is unclear. The ends were cut back, 5 bases at V and 0 bases at J, with 6 bases in the middle. CDR1 and CDR2 from the germline V gene are SGHVS and FQNEAQ. The CDR3 covers 13 residues. CDR3 nucleotides: TGTGCCAGCAGCAAGGTTAGCACAGATACGCAGTATTTT. It codes for CASSKVSTDTQYF. Variable domain in full (rest from reference TRBV7-8 and TRBJ2-3): GAGVSQSPRYKVAKRGQDVALRCDPISGHVSLFWYQQALGQGPEFLTYFQNEAQLDKSGLPSDRFFAERPEGSVSTLKIQRTQQEDSAVYLCASSKVSTDTQYFGPGTRLTVL.

V and J are TRBV5-1 and TRBJ2-1, with 10 bases fitting TRBD1. The trim removed 0 bases at V and 9 bases at J, leaving 6 bases unmatched. CDR1 and CDR2 from the germline V gene are SGHRS and YFSETQ. The CDR3 is 15 amino acids. The CDR3 DNA reads as TGCGCCAGCAGCTTGGAGCGACAGGGGGCAGGTGAGCAGTTCTTC. Translating it yields CASSLERQGAGEQFF.

The CDR3 sequence is CASSVGPLSSYGYTF. In nucleotides, the CDR3 is TGTGCCAGCAGCGTAGGCCCCTTGAGCAGCTATGGCTACACCTTC. The chain has TRBV9 and TRBJ1-2; no firm D call. The CDR3 runs 15 residues. CDR1 is SGDLS, CDR2 YYNGEE, per germline. Trimming cost V 0 bases and J 4 bases, with 13 bases left between them.

The chain recombines TRBV6-4 with TRBJ2-2; TRBD1 or TRBD2 may be the D gene (6 bases each). V lost 8 bases and J lost 0, with 16 bases in between. This CDR3 region has 16 residues. Germline V gene sequence: CDR1 MRHNA, CDR2 SNTAGT. The CDR3 sequence is CASSVGGTANTGELFF. The CDR3 region has the DNA TGTGCCAGCTCCGTGGGGGGCACCGCGAACACCGGGGAGCTGTTTTTT.

This rearrangement joins TRBV5-1 to TRBJ2-1; 9 bases are a match to TRBD2. Germline values: CDR1 SGHRS, CDR2 YFSETQ. The length of the CDR3 is 15 residues. V gave up 4 bases and J gave up 5 bases; unmatched junction bases: 7. The CDR3 sequence is CASSRLAGSNNEQFF. The DNA for the CDR3 is TGCGCCAGCAGCCGGCTAGCGGGGAGTAACAATGAGCAGTTCTTC.

The genes are TRBV6-6 and TRBJ1-5; D call uncertain. The length of the CDR3 is 12 residues. Between the trimmed V and J ends, which lost 2 bases and 7 bases, there was a span of 6 bases. Germline-derived CDR1 and CDR2 are MNHNY and SVGAGI (reference sequence). The CDR3 reads CASSYPYQPQHF. DNA for the CDR3: TGTGCCAGCAGTTACCCCTACCAGCCCCAGCATTTT.

The V call is TRBV30, the J call TRBJ2-7, with D tentatively TRBD2 (6 bases). Trimming took off 4 bases at V and 5 bases at J, with 18 bases between the two ends. Germline V gene lookup returns CDR1 GTSNPN and CDR2 SVGIG (reference sequence). CDR3 length: 14 amino acids. CDR3 sequence reads: CAWTKGGKSDEQYF. CDR3 in DNA: TGTGCCTGGACCAAGGGCGGGAAATCGGACGAGCAGTACTTC.

J is TRBJ2-5 and V is TRBV9; TRBD2 agrees at 11 bases. Per the germline V gene, CDR1 is SGDLS and CDR2 is YYNGEE. V dropped 3 bases and J dropped 0; count of bases not matched to a gene: 7. The CDR3 has 17 amino acids. The CDR3 region is CASSAHSSGGYQETQYF. The DNA for the CDR3 is TGTGCCAGCAGCGCCCATTCTAGCGGGGGGTACCAAGAGACCCAGTACTTC.

The gene calls are TRBV5-1 and TRBJ2-4, with D perhaps TRBD1 (6 bases). CDR1 and CDR2 (germline): SGHRS, YFSETQ. The CDR3 has 14 amino acids. The germline V and J ends were trimmed by 0 bases and 7 bases, with 11 bases remaining between them. This CDR3 is CASSLAGTNNIQYF. The CDR3 DNA reads as TGCGCCAGCAGCTTGGCAGGGACAAATAACATTCAGTACTTC.

This clone was seen only a few times. This chain uses TRBV4-1 with TRBJ1-5; D might be TRBD1 (5 bases). The CDR3 loop spans 12 amino acids. CDR1 is MGHRA and CDR2 is YSYEKL in the germline V gene. The V gene lost 3 bases and the J gene lost 10 bases, with 10 bases spanning the gap. DNA for the CDR3: TGCGCCAGCAGCCATCAGGGAGGACCCCAGCATTTT. Protein sequence: CASSHQGGPQHF.

In regard to this clone: Additional DNA sequences in this sample encode the identical CDR3. This chain links TRBV5-1 with TRBJ2-7; no definite D call. The CDR3 consists of 12 residues. The germline V gene has CDR1 SGHRS and CDR2 YFSETQ. Trimming removed 0 bases at V and 3 bases at J, with 4 bases between. CDR3 sequence: CASSLGGYEQYF. The CDR3 nucleotides are TGCGCCAGCAGCTTGGGGGGCTACGAGCAGTACTTC.

In its sample, this clone was seen once. This chain uses TRBV5-1 with TRBJ2-1, with D perhaps being TRBD1 or TRBD2 (5 bases each). Per germline, CDR1 SGHRS and CDR2 YFSETQ. V lost 0 bases and J 2 bases, leaving 9 bases between the germline ends. This CDR3 spans 15 amino acids. The CDR3 loop reads CASSLGDETYNEQFF. The CDR3 region has the DNA TGCGCCAGCAGCTTGGGGGACGAGACCTACAATGAGCAGTTCTTC. Based on the CDR3 plus reference TRBV5-1 and TRBJ2-1, the full variable domain is KAGVTQTPRYLIKTRGQQVTLSCSPISGHRSVSWYQQTPGQGLQFLFEYFSETQRNKGNFPGRFSGRQFSNSRSEMNVSTLELGDSALYLCASSLGDETYNEQFFGPGTRLTVL.

The genes are TRBV29-1 and TRBJ1-1; D is possibly TRBD1 (5 bases). This CDR3 comprises 10 residues. V shed 7 bases and J shed 7 bases, with 10 bases lying between them. Germline V gene lookup returns CDR1 SQVTM and CDR2 ANQGSEA. The CDR3 spells CSAGDREAFF. CDR3 nucleotides: TGCAGCGCCGGGGACCGTGAAGCTTTCTTT.

Concerning this clone itself: The CDR3 does not close with the conserved phenylalanine or tryptophan, likely indicating a read error. It is unclear where the CDR3 begins or ends on the DNA, so no DNA is shown, and the CDR3 is as TCRdb lists it. The V gene is TRBV7-4, the J gene TRBJ1-1. With termini counted, the CDR3 has 14 amino acids. Germline V lookup: CDR1 SGHVT, CDR2 SQSDAQ. CDR3 amino acids: CASSYAREGIAAGC.

The chain recombines TRBV7-2 with TRBJ2-3; 11 bases are a match to TRBD2. Germline CDR1 and CDR2: SGHTA and FQGNSA. CDR3 length: 17 residues. V lost 1 base, J lost 3 bases, and 6 bases stayed unmatched. DNA for the CDR3: TGTGCCAGCAGCTTAGTGAAATCTAGCGGGGGGACAGATACGCAGTATTTT. It specifies CASSLVKSSGGTDTQYF.

This clone was seen a few times. V is TRBV6-1 and J is TRBJ1-2; the D gene is possibly TRBD1 (5 bases). V was clipped by 4 bases and J by 5 bases, with 11 bases between them. The CDR3 has 13 residues. The germline CDR1 and CDR2 sequences are MNHNS and SASEGT. The CDR3 sequence is CASSGQLIYGYTF. The CDR3 bases are TGTGCCAGCAGTGGACAGCTAATTTATGGCTACACCTTC.

This chain uses TRBV7-9 with TRBJ2-1; the match to TRBD1 covers 9 bases. Germline CDR1 and CDR2: SEHNR and FQNEAQ (reference sequence). J gave up 3 bases and V 2 bases, and 5 bases lay outside the gene matches. The CDR3 has 16 amino acids. As DNA, the CDR3 is TGTGCCAGCAGCTTAAACAGGGGGCTTGACTACAATGAGCAGTTCTTC. It encodes CASSLNRGLDYNEQFF.

The chain couples TRBV27 to TRBJ2-1, with D maybe TRBD1 (6 bases). V lost 3 bases and J lost 7, with 16 bases in between. Per the germline V gene, CDR1 is MNHEY and CDR2 is SMNVEV (reference sequence). This CDR3 is 15 amino acids long. The CDR3 protein is CASSFSRGVRNEQFF. CDR3 bases: TGTGCCAGCAGTTTTTCCAGGGGCGTGAGGAATGAGCAGTTCTTC.

V and J are TRBV7-9 and TRBJ2-7, with a possible D match to TRBD1 (5 bases). V was pared by 1 base and J by 0 bases, with 13 bases between. The CDR3 is 16 residues long. Germline V CDR1 and CDR2: SEHNR, FQNEAQ (reference sequence). CDR3 DNA: TGTGCCAGCAGCTTAGGTCAGGGCATACCCTCCTACGAGCAGTACTTC. Residues: CASSLGQGIPSYEQYF.

The chain employs TRBV27 and TRBJ2-7, with D uncertain. Germline V CDR1 and CDR2: MNHEY, SMNVEV (reference sequence). Trimming pared 2 bases from V and 3 bases from J, leaving 8 bases between. This CDR3 is 13 amino acids long. This chain's CDR3 is CASSLKDGYEQYF. The CDR3 DNA reads as TGTGCCAGCAGTTTAAAGGACGGCTACGAGCAGTACTTC.

This rearrangement joins TRBV30 to TRBJ1-1; tentatively, D is TRBD1 (5 bases). Trimming stripped 8 bases from V and 3 bases from J, with 13 bases between. The CDR3 contains 12 residues. Germline assignment: CDR1 GTSNPN and CDR2 SVGIG (reference sequence). The CDR3 sequence is CAGRPGHTEAFF. The CDR3 region has the DNA TGTGCCGGACGTCCAGGGCACACTGAAGCTTTCTTT.

The gene calls are TRBV15 and TRBJ2-7; TRBD2 matches 13 bases. Trimming cost V 5 bases and J 1 base; bases outside gene matches: 8. CDR1 and CDR2 (germline): LNHNV, YYDKDF (reference sequence). This CDR3 region has 17 residues. CDR3 sequence: CATSRGLAGVNSYEQYF. Here the CDR3 DNA reads TGTGCCACCAGCCGAGGACTAGCGGGAGTCAATTCCTACGAGCAGTACTTC. The whole variable domain, filled in from reference TRBV15 and TRBJ2-7, reads DAMVIQNPRYQVTQFGKPVTLSCSQTLNHNVMYWYQQKSSQAPKLLFHYYDKDFNNEADTPDNFQSRRPNTSFCFLDIRSPGLGDTAMYLCATSRGLAGVNSYEQYFGPGTRLTVT.

The chain is built from TRBV6-5 and TRBJ1-4; the D is unclear. V was cut by 0 bases and J by 8 bases, with 13 bases left in between. Germline CDR1 reads MNHEY; CDR2 reads SVGAGI. The CDR3 sequence is 15 residues long. The CDR3 is CASSYSQAVGEKLFF. For the CDR3, the DNA is TGTGCCAGCAGTTACTCGCAGGCCGTAGGCGAAAAACTGTTTTTT.

This clone was recorded once. This chain uses TRBV4-2 with TRBJ2-3, with a tentative D call TRBD1 (6 bases). There are 12 residues in the CDR3. V gave up 8 bases and J gave up 8 bases, with 14 bases separating them. Per the germline V gene, CDR1 is LGHNA and CDR2 is YNFKEQ. CDR3 protein: CASGHPGATQYF. The CDR3 coding sequence is TGTGCCAGCGGACATCCAGGGGCTACGCAGTATTTT.

The chain joins TRBV6-1 to TRBJ1-2, with TRBD1 matching 8 bases. CDR3 size: 12 residues. V was pared by 7 bases and J by 5 bases, with 3 bases of the junction left unmatched. CDR1 is MNHNS, CDR2 SASEGT, per germline. The CDR3 DNA sequence: TGTGCCAGCACGGACAGGGATTATGGCTACACCTTC. This encodes CASTDRDYGYTF.

The J gene is TRBJ2-3, the V gene TRBV28; 9 positions match TRBD2. This CDR3 contains 15 residues. Germline loops: CDR1 MDHEN, CDR2 SYDVKM. With 8 bases clipped from V and 4 bases from J, the junction kept 10 bases outside the gene matches. The DNA for the CDR3 is TGTGCCAGCCCTCCCGGCGGGAGGGCAGCAGATACGCAGTATTTT. Its translation is CASPPGGRAADTQYF.

This chain connects TRBV5-5 to TRBJ1-2; D remains ambiguous. Germline V gene data show CDR1 as SGHKS and CDR2 as YYEKEE (reference sequence). The CDR3 length is 14 residues. V was shortened by 0 bases and J by 2 bases, with 8 bases between the two germline ends. CDR3: CASSLGTVNYGYTF. In DNA form, the CDR3 reads TGTGCCAGCAGCTTGGGGACGGTCAACTATGGCTACACCTTC. Based on the CDR3 plus reference TRBV5-5 and TRBJ1-2, the full variable domain is DAGVTQSPTHLIKTRGQQVTLRCSPISGHKSVSWYQQVLGQGPQFIFQYYEKEERGRGNFPDRFSARQFPNYSSELNVNALLLGDSALYLCASSLGTVNYGYTFGSGTRLTVV.